These 29 T cell receptor beta chains were all obtained from the same sample, sequenced in a study of T cells in Graves' hyperthyroidism and ophthalmopathy. TCR beta CDR3 sequences were amplified from RNA transcripts. HTBI primers were employed in a first-round RT-PCR of the TCR CDR3. Each CDR3 protein is one row after TCRdb ran MiXCR on the multiplex PCR reads. Among around 290,000 distinct CDR3 sequences listed, approximately 13% were seen once. Input material: blood. These receptors were obtained from a woman aged 40-49 years with Graves' hyperthyroidism.

The rearrangement links TRBV11-1 to TRBJ2-7; D unresolved. The length of the CDR3 is 18 residues. From germline, CDR1 is SGHAT and CDR2 FQDESV (reference sequence). V shed 1 base and J shed 5 bases, with 24 bases lying between them. For the CDR3, the DNA is TGTGCCAGCAGCTTAGGTACCAGCTACCCAGCCCAACCCCACGAGCAGTACTTC. The encoded protein is CASSLGTSYPAQPHEQYF. The full variable domain, its missing parts supplied by reference TRBV11-1 and TRBJ2-7, is EAEVAQSPRYKITEKSQAVAFWCDPISGHATLYWYRQILGQGPELLVQFQDESVVDDSQLPKDRFSAERLKGVDSTLKIQPAELGDSAMYLCASSLGTSYPAQPHEQYFGPGTRLTVT.

This clonotype was seen ten or more times. The rearrangement uses TRBV6-1 and TRBJ1-5, with D possibly TRBD1 on 6 matching bases. Trimming took off 6 bases at V and 3 bases at J, with 9 bases between the two ends. The germline gives CDR1 MNHNS, CDR2 SASEGT. The CDR3 length is 13 residues. The CDR3 DNA is TGTGCCAGCAGCGGACAGCTCAATCAGCCCCAGCATTTT. Its protein product is CASSGQLNQPQHF.

The V gene is TRBV19, the J gene TRBJ2-2; TRBD2 aligns across 12 bases. The junction had 15 bases not matched to a gene; V was cut back by 8 bases and J by 2 bases. Germline V gene sequence: CDR1 LNHDA, CDR2 SQIVND (reference sequence). This CDR3 contains 19 residues. This CDR3 reads CASQPRSQLAGGNTGELFF. The DNA for the CDR3 is TGTGCCAGTCAACCTAGGAGTCAACTAGCGGGAGGCAACACCGGGGAGCTGTTTTTT.

Many counts were recorded for this clonotype. This chain links TRBV19 with TRBJ1-5; D may be TRBD1 (6 bases). CDR1 is LNHDA and CDR2 is SQIVND in the germline V gene (reference sequence). V dropped 6 bases and J dropped 4 bases, with 16 bases sitting between them. The CDR3 runs 15 residues. In DNA form, the CDR3 reads TGTGCCAGTAGGTCGCTAGGGGGGCCGAATCAGCCCCAGCATTTT. This codes for CASRSLGGPNQPQHF.

CDR3 DNA sequence: TGTGCCACCCAGGGGATAGCGGGACCCAATGAGCAGTTCTTC. As protein: CATQGIAGPNEQFF. This chain uses TRBV6-2 or TRBV6-3 with TRBJ2-1, with 8 bases aligning to TRBD2. The V and J ends lost 10 bases and 6 bases, in that order; junction bases with no gene match: 11. Per germline, CDR1 MNHEY and CDR2 SVGEGT. CDR3 length: 14 amino acids.

This clonotype has at least ten counts. The V gene is TRBV12-5, the J gene TRBJ2-5; TRBD1 might be the D (6 bases). V lost 1 base and J lost 2, with 14 bases in between. The CDR3 is made up of 16 amino acids. Germline values: CDR1 LGHNT, CDR2 FRNRAP. DNA for the CDR3: TGTGCTAGTGGTTTGGGAATAGAGACAGGTCAAGAGACCCAGTACTTC. It specifies CASGLGIETGQETQYF.

This clonotype was detected ten times or more. This chain joins TRBV13 and TRBJ2-1; 8 bases agree with TRBD1. This CDR3 region has 15 residues. V lost 2 bases and J lost 8; bases outside the gene matches: 8. Per germline, CDR1 PRHDT and CDR2 FYEKMQ (reference sequence). The CDR3 DNA is TGTGCCAGCAGCTTATCCTCAGGGGGCAGAGATGAGCAGTTCTTC. This translates into CASSLSSGGRDEQFF.

This clonotype was seen ten or more times. The V call is TRBV20-1, the J call TRBJ2-7, with 12 bases fitting TRBD2. CDR1 is DFQATT and CDR2 is SNEGSKA in the germline V gene (reference sequence). The trim removed 4 bases at V and 8 bases at J, leaving 9 bases unmatched. This CDR3 is 14 amino acids long. CDR3 region: CSATSSSGRAKQYF. CDR3 coding DNA: TGCAGTGCTACCTCATCTAGCGGGAGGGCCAAGCAGTACTTC.

Ten or more counts support this clonotype. This chain connects TRBV6-5 to TRBJ1-5; D not resolved. Germline assignment: CDR1 MNHEY and CDR2 SVGAGI. Deletions cut 0 bases from V and 6 bases from J, with 12 bases between. The CDR3 runs to 15 residues. The CDR3 region has the DNA TGTGCCAGCAGTTACTCGTCGAGCGGAGGTCAGCCCCAGCATTTT. Its translation is CASSYSSSGGQPQHF.

V gene TRBV6-1 combines with J gene TRBJ2-6; TRBD2 matches 7 bases. This CDR3 has 19 residues. From germline, CDR1 is MNHNS and CDR2 SASEGT. J gave up 0 bases and V 5 bases, and 13 bases lay outside the gene matches. The chain's CDR3 is CASSPLLLSGGSGANVLTF. For the CDR3, the DNA is TGTGCCAGCAGTCCGCTACTCCTATCGGGGGGCTCTGGGGCCAACGTCCTGACTTTC.

This clonotype came up a few times. The chain carries TRBV19 and TRBJ2-7; 9 bases fit TRBD1. This CDR3 spans 14 amino acids. CDR1 LNHDA and CDR2 SQIVND come from the germline V gene (reference sequence). Trimming took 3 bases from V and 4 from J; bases not matched to a gene: 4. CDR3 coding DNA: TGTGCCAGTAGTATTTGGGACAGGGAATACGAGCAGTACTTC. Protein product: CASSIWDREYEQYF.

This clonotype was seen a few times. This rearrangement joins TRBV24-1 to TRBJ2-5; 7 bases are a match to TRBD1. Germline V gene lookup returns CDR1 KGHDR and CDR2 SFDVKD. After removal of 5 bases from V and 5 bases from J, the junction contained 7 bases not matched to a gene. The CDR3 runs to 14 residues. CDR3 region: CATSGVGGSETQYF. CDR3 DNA: TGTGCCACCAGTGGGGTAGGGGGCTCGGAGACCCAGTACTTC.

This chain links TRBV29-1 with TRBJ2-3, with 9 nucleotides matching TRBD1. This CDR3 region has 13 residues. The V and J ends lost 7 bases and 3 bases, in that order; junction bases with no gene match: 5. Germline loops: CDR1 SQVTM, CDR2 ANQGSEA. The chain's CDR3 is CSAGQGGTDTQYF. CDR3 coding DNA: TGCAGCGCGGGACAGGGAGGGACAGATACGCAGTATTTT.

This clonotype appeared many times. V gene TRBV29-1 combines with J gene TRBJ2-2; D is perhaps TRBD1 (6 bases). This CDR3 is built from 12 residues. Trimming pared 6 bases from V and 5 bases from J, leaving 10 bases between. Germline assignment: CDR1 SQVTM and CDR2 ANQGSEA. CDR3 in DNA: TGCAGCGTCGTAAGGGGGACCGGGGAGCTGTTTTTT. It translates to CSVVRGTGELFF.

This clonotype was counted a few times. V and J are TRBV5-1 and TRBJ2-2; TRBD2 might be the D (6 bases). Trimming stripped 1 base from V and 1 base from J, with 8 bases between. The germline gives CDR1 SGHRS, CDR2 YFSETQ. The CDR3 is 15 residues long. The CDR3 nucleotides read TGCGCCAGCAGCTTGAGGGACTTGAACACCGGGGAGCTGTTTTTT. Protein sequence: CASSLRDLNTGELFF.

This clonotype was seen repeatedly, ten times or more. The rearrangement uses TRBV20-1 and TRBJ2-3, with D perhaps matching TRBD2 (5 bases). V lost 2 bases and J lost 0, with 9 bases in between. Germline V gene lookup returns CDR1 DFQATT and CDR2 SNEGSKA (reference sequence). CDR3 length: 14 amino acids. CDR3 amino acids: CSARLATSTDTQYF. As DNA, the CDR3 is TGCAGTGCTAGATTAGCGACTAGCACAGATACGCAGTATTTT.

The CDR3 loop is CASSSLRGEKLFF. The CDR3 DNA is TGTGCCAGCAGTTCCCTAAGGGGGGAAAAACTGTTTTTT. The chain carries TRBV25-1 and TRBJ1-4; possibly TRBD1 for D (6 bases). The V end lost 5 bases, the J end lost 8 bases, and 12 bases lay between the germline ends. The CDR3 loop spans 13 amino acids. Looked up from germline, CDR1 is MGHDK and CDR2 is SYGVNS.

This clonotype has a handful of counts. The V and J genes are TRBV5-1 and TRBJ1-1, with 7 bases aligning to TRBD1. The junction had 4 bases not matched to a gene; V was cut back by 0 bases and J by 8 bases. This CDR3 contains 13 residues. Germline-derived CDR1 and CDR2 are SGHRS and YFSETQ. Here the CDR3 reads CASSLGLQGEAFF. CDR3 sequence (DNA): TGCGCCAGCAGCTTGGGTTTACAGGGGGAAGCTTTCTTT.

This clonotype has a handful of counts. The genes are TRBV12-3 or TRBV12-4 and TRBJ2-6; D unclear. Trimming took off 2 bases at V and 2 bases at J, with 7 bases between the two ends. This CDR3 is 15 amino acids long. As DNA, the CDR3 is TGTGCCAGCAGTTTATCCGGCCCTGGGGCCAACGTCCTGACTTTC. Translating it yields CASSLSGPGANVLTF.

This clonotype was detected ten times or more. The CDR3 loop reads CASSYGSGITDTQYF. The CDR3 nucleotides read TGTGCCAGCAGTTACGGTAGCGGGATCACAGATACGCAGTATTTT. The chain has TRBV6-5 and TRBJ2-3, with 8 bases identical to TRBD2. Germline trimming cut 2 bases from V and 2 bases from J; bases unmatched to any gene: 3. This CDR3 has 15 amino acids. CDR1 and CDR2 from the germline V gene are MNHEY and SVGAGI.

This clonotype was seen more than once but under ten times. V is TRBV5-1 and J is TRBJ2-3; D call uncertain. The CDR3 is 14 amino acids. Germline-derived CDR1 and CDR2 are SGHRS and YFSETQ. With 5 bases removed from V and 0 bases from J, the gap between germline ends came to 10 bases. This chain's CDR3 is CASSEARSTDTQYF. CDR3 in DNA: TGCGCCAGCAGTGAAGCGAGAAGCACAGATACGCAGTATTTT.

This clonotype was recorded a few times. The V gene is TRBV3-1, the J gene TRBJ2-5; D is possibly TRBD2 (5 bases). The CDR3 has 13 residues. Germline CDR1 and CDR2: LGHDT and YNNKEL (reference sequence). V lost 1 base, J lost 2 bases, and 5 bases lay in between. CDR3: CASSQAGQETQYF. The CDR3 region has the DNA TGTGCCAGCAGCCAAGCGGGACAAGAGACCCAGTACTTC.

The sample holds many counts of this clonotype. The rearrangement joins TRBV20-1 to TRBJ2-7; a weak D match, TRBD2 (5 bases). The V gene's germline CDR1 is DFQATT and CDR2 SNEGSKA (reference sequence). The CDR3 consists of 10 residues. CDR3 sequence reads: CRDLNYEQYF. CDR3 in DNA: TGCAGGGACTTAAACTACGAGCAGTACTTC.

This clonotype was observed many times. V gene TRBV7-2 combines with J gene TRBJ2-1; D is tentatively TRBD1 or TRBD2 (6 bases each). Trimming shortened V by 1 base and J by 14 bases, and 18 bases separated the two germline ends. The CDR3 totals 14 residues. CDR1 and CDR2 from the germline V gene are SGHTA and FQGNSA. CDR3 region: CASSLDWRRGSKFF. The CDR3 coding sequence is TGTGCCAGCAGCTTAGACTGGCGGAGGGGGAGTAAGTTCTTC.

This clonotype occurred many times. The chain has TRBV2 and TRBJ1-3; tentatively, D is TRBD1 (6 bases). V gave up 7 bases and J gave up 4 bases, with 11 bases separating them. The V gene's germline CDR1 is SNHLY and CDR2 FYNNEI. The CDR3 spans 13 residues. Here the CDR3 reads CASTTGIGNTIYF. The CDR3 DNA follows: TGTGCCAGCACTACAGGGATAGGAAACACCATATATTTT.

This clonotype was seen many times. The chain employs TRBV6-1 and TRBJ1-3, with D maybe TRBD1 (5 bases). From germline, CDR1 is MNHNS and CDR2 SASEGT. CDR3 length: 15 amino acids. The V end was cut by 7 bases, the J end by 2 bases, with 15 bases between. The CDR3 protein is CASIEGVVTGNTIYF. The CDR3 coding sequence is TGTGCCAGCATCGAAGGGGTAGTAACTGGAAACACCATATATTTT.

This clonotype was found many times. The CDR3, as DNA: TGTGCCAGCTCACCTACAGGGTTCGAGCAGTACTTC. It is translated as CASSPTGFEQYF. The V and J genes are TRBV18 and TRBJ2-7; D possibly corresponds to TRBD1 (6 bases). V gave up 3 bases and J gave up 6 bases, with 9 bases separating them. Germline assignment: CDR1 KGHSH and CDR2 LQKENI. This CDR3 has 12 residues.

Many counts were recorded for this clonotype. The chain uses TRBV30 and TRBJ1-5; maybe TRBD1 (5 bases). The CDR3 totals 13 residues. Germline lookup yields CDR1 GTSNPN and CDR2 SVGIG (reference sequence). Trimming removed 1 base at V and 3 bases at J, with 7 bases between. CDR3 loop: CAWSGQPNQPQHF. The CDR3 DNA sequence: TGTGCCTGGAGTGGACAGCCCAATCAGCCCCAGCATTTT.

This clonotype was picked up many times. V is TRBV7-2 and J is TRBJ2-1; tentative D call: TRBD2 (6 bases). Per germline, CDR1 SGHTA and CDR2 FQGNSA. The CDR3 consists of 15 residues. V lost 1 base and J 8 bases, leaving 15 bases between the germline ends. CDR3 loop: CASSLVVLAVHEQFF. In DNA, the CDR3 is TGTGCCAGCAGCTTAGTGGTACTAGCTGTCCATGAGCAGTTCTTC.